Listed here are 24 T cell receptor beta chains from one sample, sequenced in a study of cytomegalovirus exposure and HLA in healthy donors. Vbeta (60) and Jbeta (13) primers were used in the PCR. Clones were sequenced by immunoSEQ multiplex PCR, and TCRdb holds only the in-frame ones, with some missing. The data hold about 89,000 clones, with 67% observed a single time. What was sequenced was PBMCs. The receptors here all came from a man in his thirties or forties in good health and CMV-seronegative.

This chain links TRBV18 with TRBJ1-1; 7 nucleotides match TRBD1. Germline CDR1 reads KGHSH; CDR2 reads LQKENI. J was trimmed by 2 bases and V by 3 bases; bases with no gene match: 6. This CDR3 contains 15 residues. The CDR3 region is CASSPVGQSNTEAFF. The CDR3 coding sequence is TGTGCCAGCTCACCTGTGGGACAGAGTAACACTGAAGCTTTCTTT.

The rearrangement joins TRBV9 to TRBJ1-1, with TRBD1 matching over 9 bases. Trimming at V came to 2 bases and at J to 8 bases, leaving 10 bases not matched to a gene. CDR1 is SGDLS, CDR2 YYNGEE, per germline. There are 15 residues in the CDR3. DNA for the CDR3: TGTGCCAGCAGCGTGACGGTGGGACAGGGAGGGGAAGCTTTCTTT. It translates to CASSVTVGQGGEAFF.

DNA for the CDR3: TGTGCCAGCAGTTTTAGGCAGGGGGTTCAGCCCCAGCATTTT. Translating it yields CASSFRQGVQPQHF. The V and J genes are TRBV27 and TRBJ1-5; 7 nucleotides agree with TRBD1. After removal of 3 bases from V and 6 bases from J, the junction contained 5 bases not matched to a gene. This CDR3 comprises 14 residues. The germline gives CDR1 MNHEY, CDR2 SMNVEV (reference sequence).

V gene TRBV29-1 combines with J gene TRBJ1-1, with D possibly matching TRBD1 (6 bases). Germline V gene data show CDR1 as SQVTM and CDR2 as ANQGSEA. Trimming took 2 bases from V and 11 from J, leaving 15 bases between them. CDR3 size: 12 residues. CDR3 bases: TGCAGCGTTGAACCACAGGGTTATAGGGCTTTCTTT. This gives the protein CSVEPQGYRAFF. Full variable domain (outside the CDR3, taken from reference TRBV29-1 and TRBJ1-1): SAVISQKPSRDICQRGTSLTIQCQVDSQVTMMFWYRQQPGQSLTLIATANQGSEATYESGFVIDKFPISRPNLTFSTLTVSNMSPEDSSIYLCSVEPQGYRAFFGQGTRLTVV.

The V gene is TRBV28, the J gene TRBJ1-1, with 7 bases matching TRBD1. Germline lookup yields CDR1 MDHEN and CDR2 SYDVKM. The V and J ends lost 7 bases and 11 bases, in that order; junction bases with no gene match: 19. The CDR3 has 15 amino acids. The CDR3: CASTTTGTAFFRAFF. CDR3 sequence (DNA): TGTGCCAGCACCACAACCGGGACAGCCTTTTTTCGGGCTTTCTTT.

V is TRBV18 and J is TRBJ2-7; possible D gene TRBD1, 5 bases. The germline V and J ends were trimmed by 3 bases and 3 bases, with 9 bases remaining between them. CDR1 KGHSH and CDR2 LQKENI come from the germline V gene. This CDR3 has 13 amino acids. CDR3 nucleotides: TGTGCCAGCTCACCGGGGCTAAACTACGAGCAGTACTTC. Translating gives CASSPGLNYEQYF.

The chain combines TRBV5-1 with TRBJ2-2; D not resolved. The CDR3 loop spans 17 amino acids. Trimming shortened V by 4 bases and J by 0 bases, and 16 bases separated the two germline ends. Germline lookup yields CDR1 SGHRS and CDR2 YFSETQ. The CDR3 DNA sequence: TGCGCCAGCAGCCCGCGTGGTTTACCCTCGAACACCGGGGAGCTGTTTTTT. Translated, it gives CASSPRGLPSNTGELFF.

The gene calls are TRBV7-9 and TRBJ2-7; D is unresolved. The CDR3 is 13 amino acids. V lost 4 bases and J 3 bases, leaving 10 bases between the germline ends. Germline V gene lookup returns CDR1 SEHNR and CDR2 FQNEAQ (reference sequence). DNA for the CDR3: TGTGCCAGCAGCTCCAACGCAGACTACGAGCAGTACTTC. It codes for CASSSNADYEQYF.

The rearrangement joins TRBV2 to TRBJ1-5, with D perhaps matching TRBD1 (5 bases). The CDR3 totals 16 residues. CDR1 and CDR2 (germline): SNHLY, FYNNEI. The V and J ends lost 7 bases and 7 bases respectively, with 23 bases between them. The CDR3 DNA follows: TGTGCCAGCAATATGGGGGGGATGGGTCCGAGGCAGCCCCAGCATTTT. Translating gives CASNMGGMGPRQPQHF.

The chain combines TRBV5-1 with TRBJ2-7, with 12 bases fitting TRBD2. The CDR3 has 16 residues. V shed 4 bases, J shed 0 bases, and the junction held 5 bases outside the gene matches. Germline V gives CDR1 SGHRS, CDR2 YFSETQ. The CDR3 bases are TGCGCCAGCAGCCCGACGACTAGCGGGAGCTCCTACGAGCAGTACTTC. This codes for CASSPTTSGSSYEQYF.

This clone was picked up a small number of times. V and J are TRBV4-1 and TRBJ2-7; D uncertain. Deletions cut 0 bases from V and 3 bases from J, with 12 bases between. The CDR3 sequence is 15 residues long. Germline CDR1 reads MGHRA; CDR2 reads YSYEKL. CDR3 sequence reads: CASSQENGAFYEQYF. The CDR3 bases are TGCGCCAGCAGCCAAGAAAATGGAGCGTTCTACGAGCAGTACTTC.

The chain recombines TRBV19 with TRBJ2-1; D not certain. The CDR3 sequence is 16 residues long. Germline assignment: CDR1 LNHDA and CDR2 SQIVND (reference sequence). V gave up 0 bases and J gave up 3 bases, with 12 bases separating them. The CDR3 nucleotides read TGTGCCAGTAGTATAGAACCGAGGATTTTCTACAATGAGCAGTTCTTC. Translated: CASSIEPRIFYNEQFF.

The rearrangement links TRBV2 to TRBJ2-5, with a weak D call TRBD2 (6 bases). Trimming cost V 6 bases and J 1 base, with 12 bases left between them. Germline V lookup: CDR1 SNHLY, CDR2 FYNNEI. This CDR3 comprises 14 residues. DNA of the CDR3: TGTGCCAGCAGCCCGGGGGACTTCCAAGAGACCCAGTACTTC. This encodes CASSPGDFQETQYF.

This clone was seen ten or more times. The chain has TRBV5-1 and TRBJ2-7; 10 nucleotides match TRBD1. The CDR3 covers 14 residues. V was clipped by 4 bases and J by 3 bases; unmatched bases: 4. The germline V gene has CDR1 SGHRS and CDR2 YFSETQ. This chain's CDR3 is CASSGGQGFYEQYF. The CDR3 bases are TGCGCCAGCAGCGGGGGACAGGGGTTCTACGAGCAGTACTTC.

The chain recombines TRBV4-3 with TRBJ2-7, with TRBD2 as a possible D gene (5 bases). Trimming pared 0 bases from V and 2 bases from J, leaving 14 bases between. Germline assignment: CDR1 LGHNA and CDR2 YSLEER. The CDR3 length is 16 residues. The CDR3 region is CASSQDPLGLTYEQYF. Written as DNA, the CDR3 is TGCGCCAGCAGCCAAGACCCCCTCGGACTCACCTACGAGCAGTACTTC.

The chain uses TRBV6-1 and TRBJ2-1; D perhaps matches TRBD2 (6 bases). This CDR3 region has 18 residues. V was cut by 3 bases and J by 4 bases, with 22 bases left in between. Germline values: CDR1 MNHNS, CDR2 SASEGT. This chain's CDR3 is CASSEYIWWGDLYNEQFF. The CDR3 bases are TGTGCCAGCAGTGAGTATATTTGGTGGGGGGACTTATACAATGAGCAGTTCTTC.

The V and J genes are TRBV25-1 and TRBJ1-3; D is possibly TRBD1 (6 bases). V shed 5 bases and J shed 2 bases, with 13 bases lying between them. Germline V gene lookup returns CDR1 MGHDK and CDR2 SYGVNS. The CDR3 is 15 amino acids. CDR3 sequence reads: CASSPKTGAGNTIYF. The CDR3 DNA is TGTGCCAGCAGTCCTAAGACAGGCGCTGGAAACACCATATATTTT.

The chain recombines TRBV6-1 with TRBJ2-1; no clear D gene. Germline V gene sequence: CDR1 MNHNS, CDR2 SASEGT. V dropped 3 bases and J dropped 2 bases, with 2 bases sitting between them. The CDR3 loop spans 12 amino acids. CDR3 protein: CASSDAYNEQFF. For the CDR3, the DNA is TGTGCCAGCAGTGACGCCTACAATGAGCAGTTCTTC.

The chain combines TRBV6-7 with TRBJ1-3; D remains ambiguous. TRBV6-7 is assigned to the ORF class and has an uncertain function. V lost 8 bases and J 0 bases, leaving 17 bases between the germline ends. The CDR3 covers 16 residues. CDR3 in amino acids: CASVYGGPSSGNTIYF. Written as DNA, the CDR3 is TGTGCCAGCGTTTATGGCGGTCCGAGCTCTGGAAACACCATATATTTT.

This clone turned up a few times. The rearrangement uses TRBV27 and TRBJ1-2, with TRBD1 matching over 8 bases. The CDR3 is 14 amino acids. V lost 5 bases and J lost 4; bases outside the gene matches: 6. CDR1 MNHEY and CDR2 SMNVEV come from the germline V gene (reference sequence). CDR3 residues: CASSHLQGGYGYTF. The DNA of the CDR3 is TGTGCCAGCAGTCATCTACAGGGGGGCTATGGCTACACCTTC.

The chain carries TRBV9 and TRBJ1-1; D call uncertain. Germline CDR1 and CDR2: SGDLS and YYNGEE. The CDR3 spans 14 residues. The V end lost 0 bases, the J end lost 7 bases, and 13 bases lay between the germline ends. The CDR3 spells CASSVDEGLGEAFF. DNA for the CDR3: TGTGCCAGCAGCGTAGATGAGGGCCTTGGTGAAGCTTTCTTT.

The CDR3 nucleotides read TGCGCCAGCAGCCAAATGCGACAGGCCTCTGGCTATGGCTACACCTTC. Translating it yields CASSQMRQASGYGYTF. This chain links TRBV4-3 with TRBJ1-2; TRBD1 might be the D (6 bases). V was trimmed by 2 bases and J by 4 bases, leaving 17 bases between them. The CDR3 covers 16 residues. Germline CDR1 LGHNA, CDR2 YSLEER.

The rearrangement uses TRBV14 and TRBJ1-3, with TRBD1 identical over 7 bases. CDR3 length equals 15 residues. Germline values: CDR1 SGHDN, CDR2 FVKESK. V was clipped by 5 bases and J by 0 bases; unmatched bases: 4. In nucleotides, the CDR3 is TGTGCCAGCAGCGGACAGGCTTACTCTGGAAACACCATATATTTT. Amino acids: CASSGQAYSGNTIYF. Full variable domain (remainder filled in from reference TRBV14 and TRBJ1-3): EAGVTQFPSHSVIEKGQTVTLRCDPISGHDNLYWYRRVMGKEIKFLLHFVKESKQDESGMPNNRFLAERTGGTYSTLKVQPAELEDSGVYFCASSGQAYSGNTIYFGEGSWLTVV.

This clone was counted between two and nine times. This chain uses TRBV6-5 with TRBJ1-1; D not resolved. V lost 2 bases and J 1 base, leaving 8 bases between the germline ends. This CDR3 comprises 14 residues. Germline V gives CDR1 MNHEY, CDR2 SVGAGI. The CDR3 is CASSYTHGNTEAFF. CDR3 coding DNA: TGTGCCAGCAGTTACACTCACGGGAACACTGAAGCTTTCTTT.